Presented here are 28 T cell receptor beta chains from one specimen sequenced in a study of blood T cell repertoires in COVID-19 (dated by TCRdb to the early 2020s). Receptors were amplified or captured by the immunoSEQ multiplex PCR assay. TCRdb holds this immuneACCESS table with in-frame rearrangements only. Some clones are missing; in checked studies, unresolved V genes explain under half, and the rest has no known cause. The sample records approximately 390,000 clones, approximately 87% of which are singletons. The biggest ten clones account for roughly 9.4% of the sample. What was sequenced was PBMCs or T cells enriched from blood (not recorded which). These receptor sequences come from a woman between 50 and 59 years old who had recovered from COVID-19.

The chain carries TRBV3-1 (or the pseudogene TRBV3-2) and TRBJ2-5; no clear D gene. Trimming shortened V by 6 bases and J by 0 bases, and 11 bases separated the two germline ends. Germline lookup yields CDR1 LGHDT and CDR2 YNNKEL (reference sequence). The CDR3 is 14 amino acids. The CDR3 DNA sequence: TGTGCCAGCAGTTCCGACTGGGACCAAGAGACCCAGTACTTC. Translating gives CASSSDWDQETQYF.

The chain employs TRBV2 and TRBJ1-5; D ambiguous. Germline CDR1 SNHLY, CDR2 FYNNEI. The V end lost 5 bases, the J end lost 3 bases, and 8 bases lay between the germline ends. The CDR3 is made up of 13 amino acids. CDR3 DNA: TGTGCCAGCAGTTCCGGGATCAATCAGCCCCAGCATTTT. Encoded protein: CASSSGINQPQHF.

This clone occurred once. The genes are TRBV6-1 and TRBJ1-1; perhaps TRBD1 as D (5 bases). The CDR3 consists of 14 residues. The germline V and J ends were trimmed by 3 bases and 1 base, with 9 bases remaining between them. Germline CDR1 reads MNHNS; CDR2 reads SASEGT. The CDR3 spells CASSDLTGNTEAFF. DNA of the CDR3: TGTGCCAGCAGTGATTTAACAGGGAACACTGAAGCTTTCTTT.

The rearrangement links TRBV9 to TRBJ2-1; 11 bases line up with TRBD2. V shed 1 base, J shed 0 bases, and the junction held 9 bases outside the gene matches. Germline V gene lookup returns CDR1 SGDLS and CDR2 YYNGEE. This CDR3 has 19 residues. The CDR3 coding sequence is TGTGCCAGCAGCGTACAGCTAGCGGGGGGCTTGAGCTCCTACAATGAGCAGTTCTTC. Residues: CASSVQLAGGLSSYNEQFF.

This chain uses TRBV12-3 or TRBV12-4 with TRBJ1-2, with a possible D match to TRBD1 (5 bases). V was shortened by 8 bases and J by 4 bases, with 14 bases between the two germline ends. CDR3 length equals 13 residues. In nucleotides, the CDR3 is TGTGCCAGCGCCCCGACAGTAACCTATGGCTACACCTTC. Encoded protein: CASAPTVTYGYTF.

The gene calls are TRBV3-1 (or the pseudogene TRBV3-2) and TRBJ2-2, with a possible D match to TRBD2 (6 bases). V was clipped by 3 bases and J by 4 bases, with 12 bases between them. The germline V gene has CDR1 LGHDT and CDR2 YNNKEL (reference sequence). The CDR3 runs 15 residues. The CDR3 DNA sequence: TGTGCCAGCAGCCAGGGGCTAGCGACCACCGGGGAGCTGTTTTTT. Amino acids: CASSQGLATTGELFF.

The chain recombines TRBV29-1 with TRBJ2-5; TRBD1 is a possible D gene (6 bases). Germline CDR1 and CDR2: SQVTM and ANQGSEA. Trimming shortened V by 7 bases and J by 4 bases, and 13 bases separated the two germline ends. There are 12 residues in the CDR3. This CDR3 reads CSGTGMGETQYF. DNA of the CDR3: TGCAGCGGCACAGGGATGGGAGAGACCCAGTACTTC.

The chain has TRBV9 and TRBJ2-1; 9 bases line up with TRBD1. The CDR3 is made up of 16 amino acids. Germline CDR1 SGDLS, CDR2 YYNGEE. After removal of 0 bases from V and 6 bases from J, the junction contained 7 bases not matched to a gene. CDR3 sequence: CASSVGDREGANEQFF. The DNA of the CDR3 is TGTGCCAGCAGCGTAGGGGACAGGGAGGGTGCCAATGAGCAGTTCTTC.

J is TRBJ2-7 and V is TRBV5-4, with 8 bases fitting TRBD2. This CDR3 region has 17 residues. V lost 3 bases to trimming and J lost 4 bases; unmatched junction nucleotides: 15. Germline CDR1 is SGHNT and CDR2 is YYREEE (reference sequence). The CDR3 bases are TGTGCCAGCAGCTCGGGGGGGAGGACACCACGTTCGTACGAGCAGTACTTC. It specifies CASSSGGRTPRSYEQYF.

The rearrangement uses TRBV28 and TRBJ1-3; 8 bases match TRBD1. Germline CDR1 is MDHEN and CDR2 is SYDVKM. V gave up 3 bases and J gave up 4 bases; unmatched junction bases: 5. The CDR3 covers 15 residues. DNA of the CDR3: TGTGCCAGCAGTTTGGCGGGACAGGCGGGAAACACCATATATTTT. Amino acid sequence: CASSLAGQAGNTIYF.

V gene TRBV6-5 combines with J gene TRBJ2-7; 10 bases are a match to TRBD1. Germline CDR1 reads MNHEY; CDR2 reads SVGAGI. J was trimmed by 5 bases and V by 5 bases; bases with no gene match: 6. The CDR3 sequence is 14 residues long. The CDR3 DNA is TGTGCCAGCAGTCGACCGGGACAGGGGAACGAGCAGTACTTC. The encoded protein is CASSRPGQGNEQYF.

The gene calls are TRBV27 and TRBJ1-5; D is unclear. The V gene's germline CDR1 is MNHEY and CDR2 SMNVEV (reference sequence). The V gene lost 5 bases and the J gene lost 9 bases, with 5 bases spanning the gap. CDR3 size: 10 residues. Here the CDR3 DNA reads TGTGCCAGCAGTCTTTGGCCCCAGCATTTT. Protein sequence: CASSLWPQHF.

The chain links TRBV5-5 to TRBJ2-5; D might be TRBD2 (5 bases). Germline V gene sequence: CDR1 SGHKS, CDR2 YYEKEE (reference sequence). The CDR3 loop spans 15 amino acids. Trimming removed 4 bases from V and 0 bases from J, with 13 bases in between. This CDR3 is CASSPYAADQETQYF. Here the CDR3 DNA reads TGTGCCAGCAGCCCGTACGCAGCGGACCAAGAGACCCAGTACTTC.

The chain has TRBV27 and TRBJ1-1, with D maybe TRBD1 (5 bases). Germline CDR1 reads MNHEY; CDR2 reads SMNVEV (reference sequence). The CDR3 has 13 residues. V lost 6 bases and J lost 4, with 12 bases in between. The CDR3 reads CASSWDRGTEAFF. Written as DNA, the CDR3 is TGTGCCAGCAGCTGGGATAGGGGCACTGAAGCTTTCTTT.

This chain connects TRBV7-9 to TRBJ2-1, with no clear D. Germline V CDR1 and CDR2: SEHNR, FQNEAQ (reference sequence). The CDR3 runs to 14 residues. The V and J ends lost 5 bases and 9 bases respectively, with 17 bases between them. This CDR3 reads CASSKPEEQIEQFF. The CDR3 DNA follows: TGTGCCAGCAGCAAACCTGAGGAGCAAATTGAGCAGTTCTTC.

This rearrangement joins TRBV3-1 (or the pseudogene TRBV3-2) to TRBJ2-2; TRBD2 aligns across 9 bases. This CDR3 contains 16 residues. The germline CDR1 and CDR2 sequences are LGHDT and YNNKEL (reference sequence). Trimming took 1 base from V and 7 from J; bases not matched to a gene: 7. The CDR3 DNA is TGTGCCAGCAGCCAAGCCCGCGGGGGGGGAGTCGGGGAGCTGTTTTTT. It yields the protein CASSQARGGGVGELFF.

The chain has TRBV30 and TRBJ2-1; TRBD1 is a possible D gene (6 bases). Trimming stripped 8 bases from V and 4 bases from J, with 15 bases between. Per germline, CDR1 GTSNPN and CDR2 SVGIG (reference sequence). The length of the CDR3 is 13 residues. The CDR3 DNA follows: TGTGCCAGCTCCGGACAGACATACAATGAGCAGTTCTTC. Amino acids: CASSGQTYNEQFF.

The table lists this clone with a count of one. The CDR3: CASSLEGQTTDTQYF. In nucleotides, the CDR3 is TGTGCCAGCAGCTTAGAGGGACAAACTACAGATACGCAGTATTTT. V is TRBV7-9 and J is TRBJ2-3; the D gene is possibly TRBD1 (6 bases). The CDR3 spans 15 residues. Trimming took 1 base from V and 3 from J, leaving 11 bases between them. CDR1 is SEHNR and CDR2 is FQNEAQ in the germline V gene (reference sequence).

The J gene is TRBJ1-2, the V gene TRBV7-3; 8 bases align to TRBD1. CDR1 and CDR2 from the germline V gene are SGHTA and FQGTGA. The length of the CDR3 is 14 residues. Trimming at V came to 5 bases and at J to 8 bases, leaving 10 bases not matched to a gene. In DNA, the CDR3 is TGTGCCAGCAGCCCTGGCACAGGGGGGAGCGGCTACACCTTC. This gives the protein CASSPGTGGSGYTF.

This clone was counted ten times or more. The rearrangement uses TRBV4-1 and TRBJ1-2; possibly TRBD1 for D (6 bases). Trimming took off 0 bases at V and 4 bases at J, with 15 bases between the two ends. CDR1 is MGHRA, CDR2 YSYEKL, per germline. CDR3 length: 16 amino acids. The CDR3 sequence: CASSQDDGGLVYGYTF. The DNA of the CDR3 is TGCGCCAGCAGCCAAGATGATGGGGGCCTTGTCTATGGCTACACCTTC.

This chain's CDR3 is CASSQDLLLSGNTEAFF. Here the CDR3 DNA reads TGCGCCAGCAGCCAAGATCTTTTACTTTCAGGGAACACTGAAGCTTTCTTT. This chain joins TRBV4-3 and TRBJ1-1, with D uncertain. Between the trimmed V and J ends, which lost 0 bases and 1 base, there was a span of 15 bases. Germline CDR1 LGHNA, CDR2 YSLEER. This CDR3 has 17 residues.

This clone was observed once. The V call is TRBV5-5, the J call TRBJ1-5, with 7 bases lining up with TRBD1. V dropped 5 bases and J dropped 4; count of bases not matched to a gene: 6. This CDR3 region has 14 residues. Germline-derived CDR1 and CDR2 are SGHKS and YYEKEE (reference sequence). The chain's CDR3 is CASRRDSSNQPQHF. CDR3 bases: TGTGCCAGCAGGAGGGACAGCTCTAATCAGCCCCAGCATTTT. The full variable domain, with the rest looked up from reference TRBV5-5 and TRBJ1-5, is DAGVTQSPTHLIKTRGQQVTLRCSPISGHKSVSWYQQVLGQGPQFIFQYYEKEERGRGNFPDRFSARQFPNYSSELNVNALLLGDSALYLCASRRDSSNQPQHFGDGTRLSIL.

This chain joins TRBV12-5 and TRBJ1-1; 9 bases are a match to TRBD1. The ends lost 7 bases at V and 6 bases at J; junction bases unmatched: 6. The CDR3 loop spans 13 amino acids. Germline V gene sequence: CDR1 LGHNT, CDR2 FRNRAP. The CDR3 spells CASAERQGAEAFF. As DNA, the CDR3 is TGTGCTAGTGCCGAAAGACAGGGGGCTGAAGCTTTCTTT. Based on the CDR3 plus reference TRBV12-5 and TRBJ1-1, the full variable domain is DARVTQTPRHKVTEMGQEVTMRCQPILGHNTVFWYRQTMMQGLELLAYFRNRAPLDDSGMPKDRFSAEMPDATLATLKIQPSEPRDSAVYFCASAERQGAEAFFGQGTRLTVV.

The chain's CDR3 is CASSQDRRQWYF. The CDR3 DNA follows: TGTGCCAGCAGCCAAGATCGGCGACAGTGGTACTTC. J is TRBJ2-7 and V is TRBV3-1 (or the pseudogene TRBV3-2); D might be TRBD1 (5 bases). V dropped 0 bases and J dropped 12 bases, with 12 bases sitting between them. The CDR3 contains 12 residues. Germline CDR1 and CDR2: LGHDT and YNNKEL (reference sequence).

This chain links TRBV28 with TRBJ2-7; D gene uncertain. CDR3 length equals 14 residues. The germline gives CDR1 MDHEN, CDR2 SYDVKM. Trimming took 8 bases from V and 6 from J, leaving 20 bases between them. CDR3 nucleotide sequence: TGTGCCAGCCACTCCCTGGGCCTGGGCCTCGAGCAGTACTTC. Translating gives CASHSLGLGLEQYF.

This chain connects TRBV5-5 to TRBJ1-6, with 7 nucleotides matching TRBD1. This CDR3 has 18 amino acids. Germline lookup yields CDR1 SGHKS and CDR2 YYEKEE (reference sequence). The junction had 10 bases not matched to a gene; V was cut back by 2 bases and J by 2 bases. In nucleotides, the CDR3 is TGTGCCAGCAGCTTTCAATCAACAGGGGTTACCTATAATTCACCCCTCCACTTT. Translated, it gives CASSFQSTGVTYNSPLHF.

The chain combines TRBV6-1 with TRBJ1-6; 7 positions agree with TRBD1. CDR3 size: 15 residues. Per germline, CDR1 MNHNS and CDR2 SASEGT. After removal of 0 bases from V and 7 bases from J, the junction contained 3 bases not matched to a gene. The CDR3 region has the DNA TGTGCCAGCAGTGAAGCGGCAGGGGGAAATTCACCCCTCCACTTT. Its protein is CASSEAAGGNSPLHF.

The DNA of the CDR3 is TGTGCCAGCAGTACGGGACAGTCAGCTAACTATGGCTACACCTTC. Amino acids: CASSTGQSANYGYTF. V usage is TRBV9 and J usage is TRBJ1-2; 7 bases fit TRBD1. The length of the CDR3 is 15 residues. Trimming at V came to 5 bases and at J to 0 bases, leaving 7 bases not matched to a gene. Germline CDR1 and CDR2: SGDLS and YYNGEE.